This T cell receptor (beta chain) was found in a study of blood T cell repertoires in COVID-19. Across the whole study: Acute and convalescent COVID-19 samples came from the United States, Italy and Spain. From T cells, B-cell-depleted T cells, or PBMCs came the material, which was cDNA or gDNA.

This clone was seen a single time. Per the original data handling: Nucleated cell counts were estimated from reference gene primer amplification. The protocol was immunoSEQ multiplex PCR, while the TCRdb copy is restricted to in-frame clones and leaves out a portion. The V and J calls and clone size were taken over from that table, and D and trimming were inferred from the DNA. The sample has around 190,000 clones, 80% to 90% seen once; the top ten hold 9% to 12%. CDR3 size: 13 residues. Trimming took off 6 bases at V and 5 bases at J, with 11 bases between the two ends. Germline CDR1 SGDLS, CDR2 YYNGEE.

The sample was PBMCs or T cells enriched from blood (not recorded which). V usage is TRBV9 and J usage is TRBJ2-2; no clear D gene. The sequence came from a man aged 18 to 29 with acute COVID-19. The CDR3, as DNA: TGTGCCAGCACCCGCGATTTAACCGGGGAGCTGTTTTTT. Translating it yields CASTRDLTGELFF.